This T cell receptor beta chain was profiled in a study of cytotoxic CD8 clonotypes in ibrutinib-treated CLL. CDR3 length equals 14 residues. The J segment lost 6 bases and the V segment lost 7 bases, leaving 12 bases of the junction unmatched. From germline, CDR1 is MNHEY and CDR2 SVGAGI. A few counts support this clone. Produced via immunoSEQ multiplex PCR; TCRdb's table is partial and in-frame only. The sample has over 65,000 clones, about four fifths seen once; the top ten hold more than 4.5%. This chain links TRBV6-5 with TRBJ2-7; 7 bases align to TRBD1. The material sequenced was PBMCs, taken after 12 months of ibrutinib treatment. This TCR was recovered from a human donor with chronic lymphocytic leukemia. The CDR3 loop is CASTPGTDYGEQYF. In DNA, the CDR3 is TGTGCCAGCACCCCCGGGACAGATTACGGCGAGCAGTACTTC.